The rows below give T cell receptor beta chains drawn from one sample of a study of T cells after yellow fever vaccination. TCRdb reanalysed the 5' RACE reads using MiXCR and keeps one entry per CDR3 protein. This sample has about 300,000 distinct CDR3 sequences; about 4% occur once, and the top ten carry 20% to 30%. Sequencing was performed on PBMCs, taken 5 days after the yellow fever booster vaccination. Source of these receptors: a man younger than 35 who received the YFV17D yellow fever vaccine. CDR3s include the opening cysteine and the closing phenylalanine or tryptophan. Each record gives: CDR3 protein, CDR3 DNA, D gene, V gene, J gene, clone size. The D gene is left open where the match is weak. Not every row has a clone size; where given, it reads once, few, many or a size class.

CDR3 protein: CASSLTRTVSNQPQHF
CDR3 DNA: TGTGCCAGCAGTTTAACCCGGACAGTTAGCAATCAGCCCCAGCATTTT
D gene: .
V gene: TRBV12-3/TRBV12-4
J gene: TRBJ1-5
clone size: .

CDR3 protein: CASSPRTGLAFF
CDR3 DNA: TGCGCCAGCAGCCCCCGGACAGGGTTAGCTTTCTTT
D gene: TRBD1
V gene: TRBV4-3
J gene: TRBJ1-1
clone size: few

CDR3 protein: CASSLYQRRSYNEQFF
CDR3 DNA: TGTGCCAGCAGCTTATACCAAAGGAGGTCATACAATGAGCAGTTCTTC
D gene: .
V gene: TRBV7-2
J gene: TRBJ2-1
clone size: many

CDR3 protein: CASSYNGELAKNIQYF
CDR3 DNA: TGTGCCAGCAGTTACAACGGGGAACTAGCCAAAAACATTCAGTACTTC
D gene: .
V gene: TRBV6-5
J gene: TRBJ2-4
clone size: many

CDR3 protein: CASSFTSTPPGEQYF
CDR3 DNA: TGTGCCAGCAGTTTCACTAGCACCCCGCCTGGCGAGCAGTACTTC
D gene: .
V gene: TRBV6-5
J gene: TRBJ2-7
clone size: .

CDR3 protein: CASSLTGESEAFF
CDR3 DNA: TGTGCCAGCAGCTTAACAGGGGAGAGTGAAGCTTTCTTT
D gene: .
V gene: TRBV7-3
J gene: TRBJ1-1
clone size: few

CDR3 protein: CASSSVGTRGAEYNEQFF
CDR3 DNA: TGCGCCAGCAGTTCTGTCGGGACACGGGGGGCCGAATACAATGAGCAGTTCTTC
D gene: .
V gene: TRBV5-1
J gene: TRBJ2-1
clone size: few

CDR3 protein: CASSQLAGGHQETQYF
CDR3 DNA: TGTGCCAGCAGCCAACTAGCGGGGGGCCACCAAGAGACCCAGTACTTC
D gene: TRBD2
V gene: TRBV3-1
J gene: TRBJ2-5
clone size: few

CDR3 protein: CSARPREGSYNEQFF
CDR3 DNA: TGCAGTGCTAGGCCCAGGGAGGGTTCCTACAATGAGCAGTTCTTC
D gene: TRBD2
V gene: TRBV20-1
J gene: TRBJ2-1
clone size: few

CDR3 protein: CASSSLTGPYEQYF
CDR3 DNA: TGTGCCAGCAGCTCGCTTACCGGTCCCTACGAGCAGTACTTC
D gene: .
V gene: TRBV11-2
J gene: TRBJ2-7
clone size: few

CDR3 protein: CASKRQMNTEAFF
CDR3 DNA: TGTGCCAGCAAGCGCCAGATGAACACTGAAGCTTTCTTT
D gene: .
V gene: TRBV2
J gene: TRBJ1-1
clone size: .

CDR3 protein: CASSFRGIGTEAFF
CDR3 DNA: TGCGCCAGCAGCTTCCGGGGAATCGGCACTGAAGCTTTCTTT
D gene: .
V gene: TRBV5-1
J gene: TRBJ1-1
clone size: .

CDR3 protein: CASNDRRRAGELFF
CDR3 DNA: TGTGCCAGCAACGACAGGAGAAGGGCCGGGGAGCTGTTTTTT
D gene: .
V gene: TRBV12-3/TRBV12-4
J gene: TRBJ2-2
clone size: many

CDR3 protein: CASSAWTANTGELFF
CDR3 DNA: TGTGCCAGTAGTGCCTGGACAGCGAACACCGGGGAGCTGTTTTTT
D gene: .
V gene: TRBV19
J gene: TRBJ2-2
clone size: .

CDR3 protein: CASSPSGLGIRVQYF
CDR3 DNA: TGCGCCAGCAGTCCCTCCGGTTTGGGAATACGAGTGCAGTACTTC
D gene: .
V gene: TRBV5-1
J gene: TRBJ2-7
clone size: .

CDR3 protein: CSARDLARSGNTIYF
CDR3 DNA: TGCAGTGCTAGAGATCTCGCCAGGTCTGGAAACACCATATATTTT
D gene: .
V gene: TRBV20-1
J gene: TRBJ1-3
clone size: .

CDR3 protein: CASSLVRGSTAFF
CDR3 DNA: TGTGCCAGCAGTTTAGTGAGGGGGTCTACGGCTTTCTTT
D gene: .
V gene: TRBV12-3/TRBV12-4
J gene: TRBJ1-1
clone size: many

CDR3 protein: CASSLSGQGEQETQYF
CDR3 DNA: TGTGCCAGCAGCCTCTCGGGACAGGGTGAACAAGAGACCCAGTACTTC
D gene: TRBD1
V gene: TRBV9
J gene: TRBJ2-5
clone size: .

CDR3 protein: CASSVHPGLAGGRGGGELFF
CDR3 DNA: TGTGCCAGCAGTGTGCACCCAGGACTAGCGGGGGGGCGAGGCGGCGGGGAGCTGTTTTTT
D gene: TRBD2
V gene: TRBV2
J gene: TRBJ2-2
clone size: few

CDR3 protein: CASSLGMNTEAFF
CDR3 DNA: TGTGCCAGCAGCCTAGGCATGAACACTGAAGCTTTCTTT
D gene: .
V gene: TRBV7-3
J gene: TRBJ1-1
clone size: many

CDR3 protein: CASSHWAAAPYEQYF
CDR3 DNA: TGTGCCAGCAGCCATTGGGCGGCCGCTCCCTACGAGCAGTACTTC
D gene: .
V gene: TRBV3-1
J gene: TRBJ2-7
clone size: .

CDR3 protein: CSASDWDSNQPQHF
CDR3 DNA: TGCAGTGCTAGTGATTGGGATAGCAATCAGCCCCAGCATTTT
D gene: .
V gene: TRBV20-1
J gene: TRBJ1-5
clone size: .

CDR3 protein: CASSQDSYYGYTF
CDR3 DNA: TGCGCCAGCAGCCAGGACAGCTACTATGGCTACACCTTC
D gene: .
V gene: TRBV4-3
J gene: TRBJ1-2
clone size: many

CDR3 protein: CASSPLDGGTEAFF
CDR3 DNA: TGTGCCAGCAGCCCGTTGGACGGAGGGACTGAAGCTTTCTTT
D gene: .
V gene: TRBV7-3
J gene: TRBJ1-1
clone size: .

CDR3 protein: CASSYGLAGGSAPDTQYF
CDR3 DNA: TGTGCCAGCAGTTACGGACTAGCGGGGGGCTCCGCCCCAGATACGCAGTATTTT
D gene: TRBD2
V gene: TRBV6-5
J gene: TRBJ2-3
clone size: .

CDR3 protein: CASSTDRGVYNEQFF
CDR3 DNA: TGTGCCAGCAGCACGGACAGGGGCGTTTACAATGAGCAGTTCTTC
D gene: TRBD1
V gene: TRBV5-4
J gene: TRBJ2-1
clone size: .

CDR3 protein: CASSLGTYTEAFF
CDR3 DNA: TGTGCCAGCAGCCTCGGGACATACACTGAAGCTTTCTTT
D gene: .
V gene: TRBV7-2
J gene: TRBJ1-1
clone size: many

CDR3 protein: CSVSRQGWSTEAFF
CDR3 DNA: TGCAGCGTAAGCAGACAGGGGTGGAGCACTGAAGCTTTCTTT
D gene: TRBD1
V gene: TRBV29-1
J gene: TRBJ1-1
clone size: few

CDR3 protein: CSASISDTEAFF
CDR3 DNA: TGCAGTGCCTCCATATCGGACACTGAAGCTTTCTTT
D gene: .
V gene: TRBV20-1
J gene: TRBJ1-1
clone size: many

CDR3 protein: CASSQGGTGQPQHF
CDR3 DNA: TGTGCCAGCAGCCAAGGGGGGACAGGGCAGCCCCAGCATTTT
D gene: TRBD1
V gene: TRBV4-2
J gene: TRBJ1-5
clone size: .

CDR3 protein: CSVILGGYTEAFF
CDR3 DNA: TGCAGCGTTATCCTAGGCGGGTACACTGAAGCTTTCTTT
D gene: .
V gene: TRBV29-1
J gene: TRBJ1-1
clone size: .

CDR3 protein: CASSSDYPGSYTF
CDR3 DNA: TGCGCCAGCAGCTCCGATTACCCGGGGAGCTACACCTTC
D gene: .
V gene: TRBV5-1
J gene: TRBJ1-2
clone size: many

CDR3 protein: CASSQAGATGELFF
CDR3 DNA: TGTGCCAGCAGCCAAGCAGGAGCGACCGGGGAGCTGTTTTTT
D gene: .
V gene: TRBV4-2
J gene: TRBJ2-2
clone size: few

CDR3 protein: CASSLYLGFEAFF
CDR3 DNA: TGTGCCAGCAGCTTATACTTAGGGTTTGAAGCTTTCTTT
D gene: .
V gene: TRBV11-2
J gene: TRBJ1-1
clone size: many

CDR3 protein: CATSDLRTSTDTQYF
CDR3 DNA: TGTGCCACCAGTGATTTACGCACGAGCACAGATACGCAGTATTTT
D gene: .
V gene: TRBV24-1
J gene: TRBJ2-3
clone size: few

CDR3 protein: CASSLLLAGADTQYF
CDR3 DNA: TGTGCCAGCAGCCTCTTGTTAGCGGGGGCCGATACGCAGTATTTT
D gene: TRBD2
V gene: TRBV7-2
J gene: TRBJ2-3
clone size: many

CDR3 protein: CASSPAGGRETQYF
CDR3 DNA: TGTGCCAGCAGCCCAGCGGGGGGTAGGGAGACCCAGTACTTC
D gene: TRBD2
V gene: TRBV7-2
J gene: TRBJ2-5
clone size: many

CDR3 protein: CASSQGADEQFF
CDR3 DNA: TGCGCCAGCAGCCAAGGGGCCGATGAGCAGTTCTTC
D gene: .
V gene: TRBV4-1
J gene: TRBJ2-1
clone size: many

CDR3 protein: CAISDGQGWEQYF
CDR3 DNA: TGTGCCATCAGTGATGGACAGGGGTGGGAGCAGTACTTC
D gene: TRBD1
V gene: TRBV10-3
J gene: TRBJ2-7
clone size: few

CDR3 protein: CSASGGGMNTEAFF
CDR3 DNA: TGCAGTGCTAGCGGGGGGGGAATGAACACTGAAGCTTTCTTT
D gene: .
V gene: TRBV20-1
J gene: TRBJ1-1
clone size: many

CDR3 protein: CASSDGYNEQFF
CDR3 DNA: TGTGCCAGCAGTGACGGGTACAATGAGCAGTTCTTC
D gene: .
V gene: TRBV2
J gene: TRBJ2-1
clone size: many

CDR3 protein: CASSWGGGRGYEQYF
CDR3 DNA: TGTGCCAGCAGCTGGGGCGGCGGACGGGGGTACGAGCAGTACTTC
D gene: .
V gene: TRBV5-5
J gene: TRBJ2-7
clone size: few

CDR3 protein: CASSSPMGGRINYGYTF
CDR3 DNA: TGTGCCAGCAGCTCCCCGATGGGGGGGCGCATAAACTATGGCTACACCTTC
D gene: .
V gene: TRBV11-2
J gene: TRBJ1-2
clone size: many

CDR3 protein: CASSELAGTDTQYF
CDR3 DNA: TGCGCCAGCAGCGAACTAGCGGGCACAGATACGCAGTATTTT
D gene: TRBD2
V gene: TRBV5-1
J gene: TRBJ2-3
clone size: few

CDR3 protein: CSVRQSQETQYF
CDR3 DNA: TGCAGCGTTAGACAGAGCCAAGAGACCCAGTACTTC
D gene: .
V gene: TRBV29-1
J gene: TRBJ2-5
clone size: many

CDR3 protein: CSARDLASPETQYF
CDR3 DNA: TGCAGTGCTAGAGATTTAGCCTCTCCGGAGACCCAGTACTTC
D gene: .
V gene: TRBV20-1
J gene: TRBJ2-5
clone size: many

CDR3 protein: CASTRGGGGNQPQHF
CDR3 DNA: TGTGCCAGCACCCGGGGGGGGGGCGGCAATCAGCCCCAGCATTTT
D gene: .
V gene: TRBV6-6
J gene: TRBJ1-5
clone size: many

CDR3 protein: CASSQAVRGRTEAFF
CDR3 DNA: TGCGCCAGCAGCCAAGCGGTGCGCGGGCGTACTGAAGCTTTCTTT
D gene: .
V gene: TRBV4-3
J gene: TRBJ1-1
clone size: few

CDR3 protein: CSVGWTGSEQYF
CDR3 DNA: TGCAGCGTTGGGTGGACAGGGAGCGAGCAGTACTTC
D gene: TRBD1
V gene: TRBV29-1
J gene: TRBJ2-7
clone size: .

CDR3 protein: CASSLLGGSQPQHF
CDR3 DNA: TGTGCCAGCAGTTTACTGGGGGGCAGTCAGCCCCAGCATTTT
D gene: .
V gene: TRBV12-3/TRBV12-4
J gene: TRBJ1-5
clone size: few

CDR3 protein: CSASQGDLDQPQHF
CDR3 DNA: TGCAGCGCCTCACAGGGGGACCTAGATCAGCCCCAGCATTTT
D gene: TRBD1
V gene: TRBV29-1
J gene: TRBJ1-5
clone size: few

CDR3 protein: CSPIGLEETQYF
CDR3 DNA: TGCAGCCCCATCGGACTAGAAGAGACCCAGTACTTC
D gene: TRBD2
V gene: TRBV29-1
J gene: TRBJ2-5
clone size: few

CDR3 protein: CASSLGQQSSYEQYF
CDR3 DNA: TGTGCCAGCAGCTTGGGACAGCAATCCTCCTACGAGCAGTACTTC
D gene: TRBD1
V gene: TRBV7-2
J gene: TRBJ2-7
clone size: few

CDR3 protein: CATSRSRGARTDTQYF
CDR3 DNA: TGTGCCACCAGCAGGTCGCGGGGGGCCCGCACAGATACGCAGTATTTT
D gene: TRBD2
V gene: TRBV15
J gene: TRBJ2-3
clone size: few